This T cell receptor beta chain was identified during a study of T cell responses to AZD1222 COVID-19 vaccine. To note about this clone: Other nucleotide sequences from this sample produce the same CDR3.

Germline CDR1 SGHRS, CDR2 YFSETQ. V was clipped by 2 bases and J by 1 base, with 6 bases between them. The CDR3 extends over 13 amino acids. Produced via immunoSEQ multiplex PCR; TCRdb's table is partial and in-frame only. The table records roughly 180,000 clones, 85% to 95% of them present only once. This TCR derives from an adult who received the AZD1222 COVID-19 vaccine. The sample was peripheral blood, taken 28 days after the second AZD1222 dose. This chain links TRBV5-1 with TRBJ1-1; D ambiguous. In nucleotides, the CDR3 is TGCGCCAGCAGCTTAGGCTCGAACACTGAAGCTTTCTTT. It is translated as CASSLGSNTEAFF.